This TCR beta chain was recorded in a study of T cells after yellow fever vaccination. TCRdb re-called the 5' RACE reads with MiXCR, one entry per CDR3 protein. Among under 600,000 distinct CDR3 sequences listed, approximately 13% were seen once. Deletions cut 0 bases from V and 8 bases from J, with 10 bases between. This CDR3 comprises 14 residues. Per germline, CDR1 KGHSH and CDR2 LQKENI. This material consisted of PBMCs, taken on the day of the yellow fever booster vaccination. V and J are TRBV18 and TRBJ1-4; D gene ambiguous. The receptor was derived from a man younger than 40 who received the YFV17D yellow fever vaccine. CDR3 nucleotide sequence: TGTGCCAGCTCACCACCGGGAGGACGAGAAAAACTGTTTTTT. Its protein is CASSPPGGREKLFF. Complete variable domain (other parts from reference TRBV18 and TRBJ1-4): NAGVMQNPRHLVRRRGQEARLRCSPMKGHSHVYWYRQLPEEGLKFMVYLQKENIIDESGMPKERFSAEFPKEGPSILRIQQVVRGDSAAYFCASSPPGGREKLFFGSGTQLSVL.